This entry describes one T cell receptor beta chain. Its antigen target is currently unknown. No base-level quality is on record; no much larger clone is a single base apart. The immunoSEQ Assay, a bias-controlled multiplex PCR, was used to amplify TCRbeta CDR3 regions from genomic DNA. The source study handled its data this way. The number of nucleated cells in each sample was estimated from the amplification of reference gene primers within the assay. To quantify the absolute abundance of each unique TCRbeta CDR3 rearrangement, sequence reads were collapsed and filtered. For each sample, productive Simpson clonality was calculated as the square root of Simpson's diversity index across productive rearrangements. In its TCRdb copy, this immuneACCESS table keeps in-frame sequences only and misses some clones. Where compared with another copy, unresolved V genes explain less than half of these, and the others have no known cause. The D gene and trimming were derived from the DNA, and the V and J assignments and clone size from that table. The sample table lists around 330,000 clones, roughly 90% of them with a count of one. The top ten hold 9.5% of the sample.

This sample was taken from a study of blood T cell repertoires in COVID-19 (dated by TCRdb to 2020 to 2022). Turning to the overall study: Collaborator samples came from the United States, Italy and Spain and covered acute and convalescent phases of COVID-19. The prospective study material was composed of cDNA or gDNA derived from T cells, B-cell-depleted T cells, or PBMCs. Deeply sampled blood TCRbeta repertoires from subjects exposed to, actively infected with, or recovered from COVID-19 were included in the dataset. Where available, HLA class I and class II types were obtained from metadata supplied by the sample provider rather than from assay-based typing. The sample metadata nearly always contained a de-identified subject ID, COVID-19 status, age in years and sex. A freely available public database, intended as a resource for researchers studying the immune response to SARS-CoV-2, is where the repertoires were released. Samples were obtained from the ongoing ImmuneRACE study (first 160 participants) and from some 1,300 subjects provided by 6 global collaborators. The full study reports these points: Clinical and demographic metadata were provided uncurated, with the amount varying by source and participant.

Participants in the prospective study were enrolled through a virtual design, were aged about 18 to 89 years, and lived in 24 United States geographic areas. In the prospective study, cohorts were assigned on the basis of participant-reported clinical history obtained from a screening survey and a study questionnaire. For ImmuneRACE Cohort 3, a participant was defined as recovered based on two consecutive negative NP/OP PCR tests, clearance by a healthcare professional, or resolution of symptoms. Mobile phlebotomists in the prospective study collected whole blood, serum and a nasopharyngeal or oropharyngeal swab from every participant. Over a roughly two-month period, participants in the prospective study had the option of providing additional blood draws and questionnaires. Blood samples from the prospective study were shipped frozen or at room temperature prior to DNA extraction. Input material: PBMCs or T cells enriched from blood (not recorded which). The clonotype was recovered from a woman aged 35 to 49 who had recovered from COVID-19.

CDR3 reads: CAWTFDSADYNEQFF. In nucleotide form, the sequence is TGTGCCTGGACCTTCGACAGCGCGGACTACAATGAGCAGTTCTTC. This chain is built from TRBV30 and TRBJ2-1; the D gene is possibly TRBD1, with 5 bases matching. Looking up the germline V gene (reference sequence) yields CDR1 GTSNPN and CDR2 SVGIG. V is pared back by 4 bases and J by 3 bases, with 16 bases lying between the germline termini. Reading from cysteine to phenylalanine, the CDR3 counts 15 amino acids. The CDR3 DNA has 45 bases and is translated from base 1.